Listed below are T cell receptor beta chains from one sample, sequenced in a study of blood T cell repertoires in COVID-19. Data came from immunoSEQ multiplex PCR; TCRdb stores just in-frame clones and leaves some out. In the table there are 200,000 to 250,000 clones, roughly 80% of which are singletons. The sequencing input was PBMCs or T cells enriched from blood (not recorded which). The receptor source for this set is a man aged 55 to 70 who had recovered from COVID-19. Both conserved end residues are part of each CDR3.

v_gene: TRBV21-1; j_gene: TRBJ1-2; CDR3aa: CASSNNRERLFYGYTF
v_gene: TRBV11-1; j_gene: TRBJ2-5; CDR3aa: CASSLIRGQETQYF
v_gene: TRBV24-1; j_gene: TRBJ2-3; CDR3aa: CATSVPGLGSDTQYF
v_gene: TRBV4-3; j_gene: TRBJ1-2; CDR3aa: CASSPGTRGGYTF
v_gene: TRBV12-5; j_gene: TRBJ2-7; CDR3aa: CASGPSRGRPTYEQYF
v_gene: TRBV7-2; j_gene: TRBJ2-7; CDR3aa: CASSPNIDRTYEQYF
v_gene: TRBV30; j_gene: TRBJ1-2; CDR3aa: CAWRNDRVYGYTF
v_gene: TRBV6-2/TRBV6-3; j_gene: TRBJ1-1; CDR3aa: CASSYRGYTEAFF
v_gene: TRBV18; j_gene: TRBJ1-1; CDR3aa: CASSKQGFNAEAFF
v_gene: TRBV7-3; j_gene: TRBJ2-3; CDR3aa: CASSVAGGPTDTQYF
v_gene: TRBV16; j_gene: TRBJ2-5; CDR3aa: CASSQYQGTRGETQYF
v_gene: TRBV7-9; j_gene: TRBJ2-3; CDR3aa: CASSSGLARNTQYF
v_gene: TRBV30; j_gene: TRBJ1-2; CDR3aa: CAWSHNSRGPYGYTF
v_gene: TRBV29-1; j_gene: TRBJ2-1; CDR3aa: CSVVQGYNEQFF
v_gene: TRBV7-9; j_gene: TRBJ2-2; CDR3aa: CASSFMGVLVEEELFF
v_gene: TRBV11-3; j_gene: TRBJ2-1; CDR3aa: CASSSKGGLAPRNEQFF
v_gene: TRBV6-5; j_gene: TRBJ1-2; CDR3aa: CATNRAEYGYTF
v_gene: TRBV19; j_gene: TRBJ1-5; CDR3aa: CASSATRTAWGGHF
v_gene: TRBV19; j_gene: TRBJ1-3; CDR3aa: CASSTQGLGNTIYF
v_gene: TRBV10-3; j_gene: TRBJ1-1; CDR3aa: CAIGNRDNTEAFF
v_gene: TRBV2; j_gene: TRBJ1-4; CDR3aa: CASSGQAGNEKLFF
v_gene: TRBV18; j_gene: TRBJ2-2; CDR3aa: CASSPGQDTGELFF
v_gene: TRBV29-1; j_gene: TRBJ2-3; CDR3aa: CSVEGHFGTDTQYF
v_gene: TRBV2; j_gene: TRBJ1-6; CDR3aa: CASSEALPRAGDNSPLHF
v_gene: TRBV4-3; j_gene: TRBJ2-5; CDR3aa: CASSPRGTQETQYF